This T cell receptor (beta chain) was retrieved from a study of human T cells and chemical hapten exposure. Study-level background: In the sensitization step, 2% DPC was placed on approximately 2 cm by approximately 2 cm of upper inner arm skin. Enrolled patients were predominantly female and had alopecia areata, totalis or universalis. Study-level results: In comparison with controls, expanded TCRs gave rise to a significantly larger number of large CDR3 similarity clusters.

In this sample, this clonotype turned up many times. No antigen is known for it. Attachment of unique molecular identifiers to individual cDNA molecules was performed in the library. A single record per CDR3 protein comes from TCRdb applying MiXCR to the RACE reads. The repertoire holds about 380,000 distinct CDR3 sequences, with 4.5% to 6% as singletons. Indicated time point: pre-sensitization, week 0. Regarding treatment: therapeutic diphenylcyclopropenone sensitization with weekly scalp DPC. The clonotype was recovered from a woman between 50 and 59 years old with alopecia areata. Some clones in this sample may be carry-over from other donors' samples. The specimen was whole blood, collected in connection with sensitization to the hapten diphenylcyclopropenone (DPC).

The CDR3, as DNA: TGTGCCAGCAGTTTAAGGGCAGGACTCTATGGCTACACCTTC. Protein: CASSLRAGLYGYTF. The rearrangement joins TRBV28 to TRBJ1-2, with no clear D. The ends were cut back, 2 bases at V and 4 bases at J, with 11 bases in the middle. CDR1 and CDR2 from the germline V gene are MDHEN and SYDVKM. This CDR3 comprises 14 residues.